The next 26 T cell receptor beta chains were all read from a single sample in a study of blood T cells in healthy people across ages. Combining a sample-barcoded 5' primer with a J-beta primer mix, a second PCR ran for about 6 to 11 cycles. Using its own MiXCR run on the 5' RACE reads, TCRdb lists one record per CDR3 protein. The sample lists about 1.4 million distinct CDR3 sequences; 59% were seen once. Sequencing input: blood. Receptor source: a man younger than 30 in good health.

The gene calls are TRBV28 and TRBJ2-5; D may be TRBD1 (5 bases). Trimming took 7 bases from V and 0 from J, leaving 21 bases between them. Per the germline V gene, CDR1 is MDHEN and CDR2 is SYDVKM. This CDR3 contains 17 residues. The chain's CDR3 is CASTEFAGQMYQETQYF. CDR3 in DNA: TGTGCCAGCACCGAGTTTGCTGGACAAATGTACCAAGAGACCCAGTACTTC.

The V gene is TRBV15, the J gene TRBJ1-2; D is unresolved. Germline assignment: CDR1 LNHNV and CDR2 YYDKDF (reference sequence). This CDR3 spans 14 amino acids. V was pared by 4 bases and J by 3 bases, with 12 bases between. CDR3 in amino acids: CATSTGRADYGYTF. For the CDR3, the DNA is TGTGCCACCAGCACGGGCAGAGCGGACTATGGCTACACCTTC.

This clonotype was observed a handful of times. The chain joins TRBV12-3 or TRBV12-4 to TRBJ2-7; D perhaps matches TRBD2 (5 bases). The V and J ends lost 3 bases and 6 bases respectively, with 9 bases between them. The length of the CDR3 is 12 residues. The CDR3 loop reads CASSLREIEQYF. CDR3 nucleotides: TGTGCCAGCAGTTTGAGGGAGATCGAGCAGTACTTC.

This sequence joins TRBV20-1 and TRBJ2-4, with D maybe TRBD2 (6 bases). The DNA end is more similar to TRBJ2-7, so the J call may be wrong. The CDR3 has 13 amino acids. Germline V gene data show CDR1 as DFQATT and CDR2 as SNEGSKA (reference sequence). The CDR3 loop reads CSATRDLNYEQYF. In DNA form, the CDR3 reads TGCAGTGCTACCCGGGACTTGAATTACGAGCAGTACTTC.

The chain carries TRBV6-5 and TRBJ2-1; possibly TRBD2 for D (5 bases). Trimming removed 5 bases at V and 9 bases at J, with 20 bases between. CDR3 length equals 15 residues. Germline V CDR1 and CDR2: MNHEY, SVGAGI. DNA of the CDR3: TGTGCCAGCAGTAAAGACGGGGTCTCGATCAGTGAGCAGTTCTTC. Its translation is CASSKDGVSISEQFF.

This clonotype was counted between two and nine times. The gene calls are TRBV20-1 and TRBJ1-3; D not certain. This CDR3 comprises 13 residues. Trimming removed 5 bases from V and 0 bases from J, with 8 bases in between. Per germline, CDR1 DFQATT and CDR2 SNEGSKA (reference sequence). CDR3: CSARLNSGNTIYF. CDR3 coding DNA: TGCAGTGCTCGACTTAACTCTGGAAACACCATATATTTT.

V is TRBV6-2 or TRBV6-3 and J is TRBJ1-2; 8 bases agree with TRBD1. The CDR3 totals 13 residues. CDR1 is MNHEY and CDR2 is SVGEGT in the germline V gene. With V trimmed by 10 bases and J by 4 bases, 8 bases remained unmatched. CDR3 coding DNA: TGTGCCATCGGACAGGGCCTGCTCTATGGCTACACCTTC. Its translation is CAIGQGLLYGYTF.

This chain links TRBV27 with TRBJ1-5; 8 nucleotides agree with TRBD1. This CDR3 has 16 amino acids. In germline, CDR1 is MNHEY, CDR2 SMNVEV (reference sequence). The V and J ends lost 2 bases and 4 bases, in that order; junction bases with no gene match: 7. CDR3: CASSLTQGAQNQPQHF. CDR3 coding DNA: TGTGCCAGCAGTTTAACGCAGGGGGCCCAAAATCAGCCCCAGCATTTT.

V usage is TRBV9 and J usage is TRBJ2-2; D is uncertain. The germline gives CDR1 SGDLS, CDR2 YYNGEE. The CDR3 covers 14 residues. Trimming cost V 0 bases and J 8 bases, with 11 bases left between them. The DNA of the CDR3 is TGTGCCAGCAGCGTAGCTAGGACCGCGGGGGAGCTGTTTTTT. This encodes CASSVARTAGELFF.

CDR3 sequence: CATSRVGQGNRETQYF. CDR3 sequence (DNA): TGTGCCACCAGCAGAGTAGGACAGGGGAATCGAGAGACCCAGTACTTC. This chain links TRBV15 with TRBJ2-5, with 9 nucleotides matching TRBD1. CDR1 is LNHNV, CDR2 YYDKDF, per germline (reference sequence). The length of the CDR3 is 16 residues. Trimming took 1 base from V and 4 from J; bases not matched to a gene: 7. Drawing the rest from reference TRBV15 and TRBJ2-5, the complete variable domain is DAMVIQNPRYQVTQFGKPVTLSCSQTLNHNVMYWYQQKSSQAPKLLFHYYDKDFNNEADTPDNFQSRRPNTSFCFLDIRSPGLGDTAMYLCATSRVGQGNRETQYFGPGTRLLVL.

As regards this clonotype: One junction end does not reproduce the germline sequence, and a read error may be involved. This chain links TRBV7-8 with TRBJ1-2, with no clear D. The CDR3 spans 12 residues. Germline V lookup: CDR1 SGHVS, CDR2 FQNEAQ. The CDR3 DNA reads TGTGCCAGCAGCCGGACTTCAGCCGGCTACATCTTC. Protein: CASSRTSAGYIF.

In regard to this clonotype: The junction departs from the called germline gene at one end, perhaps through a read error. The rearrangement uses TRBV29-1 and TRBJ2-7; D perhaps matches TRBD1 (5 bases). Looked up from germline, CDR1 is SQVTM and CDR2 is ANQGSEA. The CDR3 spans 13 residues. The CDR3 DNA reads TGCAGCGTCCAGACAGTAAGCTCCTACGAGCGGTACTTC. Translation: CSVQTVSSYERYF.

This chain connects TRBV15 to TRBJ1-1, with no clear D. The CDR3 extends over 13 amino acids. The germline V and J ends were trimmed by 2 bases and 1 base, with 5 bases remaining between them. The V gene's germline CDR1 is LNHNV and CDR2 YYDKDF (reference sequence). The CDR3 sequence: CATSRKKNTEAFF. CDR3 DNA sequence: TGTGCCACCAGCAGAAAGAAGAACACTGAAGCTTTCTTT.

V is TRBV5-4 and J is TRBJ1-2; tentative D call: TRBD1 (6 bases). Deletions cut 6 bases from V and 7 bases from J, with 22 bases between. The length of the CDR3 is 15 residues. Germline V CDR1 and CDR2: SGHNT, YYREEE (reference sequence). The DNA of the CDR3 is TGTGCCAGCACCTCCAAGGGGACAACGTATGGTGGCTACACCTTC. It specifies CASTSKGTTYGGYTF.

This chain uses TRBV3-1 with TRBJ1-1; D remains ambiguous. V was pared by 3 bases and J by 2 bases, with 4 bases between. The CDR3 has 12 amino acids. Germline loops: CDR1 LGHDT, CDR2 YNNKEL (reference sequence). For the CDR3, the DNA is TGTGCCAGCAGCCAGATCAACACTGAAGCTTTCTTT. This gives the protein CASSQINTEAFF. Based on the CDR3 plus reference TRBV3-1 and TRBJ1-1, the full variable domain is DTAVSQTPKYLVTQMGNDKSIKCEQNLGHDTMYWYKQDSKKFLKIMFSYNNKELIINETVPNRFSPKSPDKAHLNLHINSLELGDSAVYFCASSQINTEAFFGQGTRLTVV.

The chain carries TRBV13 and TRBJ2-1; 7 bases are a match to TRBD2. The V and J ends lost 5 bases and 4 bases, in that order; junction bases with no gene match: 2. The CDR3 sequence is 13 residues long. CDR1 and CDR2 (germline): PRHDT, FYEKMQ (reference sequence). The CDR3 is CASSKREYNEQFF. CDR3 bases: TGTGCCAGCAGCAAGCGGGAATACAATGAGCAGTTCTTC.

The rearrangement joins TRBV20-1 to TRBJ2-7; 7 bases are shared with TRBD2. V shed 6 bases and J 2 bases; nucleotides not matched to a gene: 13. The CDR3 loop spans 15 amino acids. Germline CDR1 is DFQATT and CDR2 is SNEGSKA (reference sequence). The CDR3 reads CSAPPMWGGAYEQYF. The CDR3 bases are TGCAGTGCCCCGCCCATGTGGGGGGGGGCCTACGAGCAGTACTTC.

The chain links TRBV5-1 to TRBJ2-4, with a weak D call TRBD1 (6 bases). CDR3 length: 18 amino acids. Germline values: CDR1 SGHRS, CDR2 YFSETQ. Trimming cost V 4 bases and J 0 bases, with 20 bases left between them. The CDR3 is CASSPYPGTSVAKNIQYF. The CDR3 DNA reads as TGCGCCAGCAGCCCATACCCCGGGACATCCGTAGCCAAAAACATTCAGTACTTC.

In its sample, this clonotype was seen a few times. The chain has TRBV2 and TRBJ1-2; TRBD1 might be the D (5 bases). The CDR3 loop spans 12 amino acids. The V gene lost 7 bases and the J gene lost 2 bases, with 8 bases spanning the gap. Germline CDR1 SNHLY, CDR2 FYNNEI. As DNA, the CDR3 is TGTGCCAGCAAGCAGGGAAACTATGGCTACACCTTC. It yields the protein CASKQGNYGYTF. The whole variable domain, filled in from reference TRBV2 and TRBJ1-2, reads EPEVTQTPSHQVTQMGQEVILRCVPISNHLYFYWYRQILGQKVEFLVSFYNNEISEKSEIFDDQFSVERPDGSNFTLKIRSTKLEDSAMYFCASKQGNYGYTFGSGTRLTVV.

Only one count was recorded for this clonotype. The rearrangement links TRBV12-3 or TRBV12-4 to TRBJ2-7; the D call may be TRBD1 or TRBD2 (5 bases each). CDR3 length: 14 amino acids. V was cut by 0 bases and J by 6 bases, with 12 bases left in between. CDR3 sequence reads: CASSLAGTGFEQYF. CDR3 bases: TGTGCCAGCAGTTTAGCCGGGACGGGCTTCGAGCAGTACTTC.

J is TRBJ2-4 and V is TRBV7-8, with 9 bases fitting TRBD2. The DNA end is more similar to TRBJ2-7, so the J call may be wrong. CDR3 length equals 19 residues. CDR1 and CDR2 (germline): SGHVS, FQNEAQ. In DNA form, the CDR3 reads TGTGCCAGCAGCTTAGTACGGCTAGCGGGGAGAGATGGTACCTACGAGCAGTACTTC. This sequence encodes CASSLVRLAGRDGTYEQYF.

For the CDR3, the DNA is TGTGCCAGCCGGGGAGAGACACAGGAGACCCAGTACTTC. It yields the protein CASRGETQETQYF. The V gene is TRBV28, the J gene TRBJ2-5; a weak D match, TRBD2 (5 bases). The CDR3 runs to 13 residues. Germline V gene data show CDR1 as MDHEN and CDR2 as SYDVKM. With 8 bases removed from V and 5 bases from J, the gap between germline ends came to 15 bases.

Turning to this clonotype: Compared with germline, one end of the junction differs, possibly owing to a read error. The chain is built from TRBV16 and TRBJ1-5; no definite D call. The germline V gene encodes CDR1 KGHSY and CDR2 FQNENV. The length of the CDR3 is 13 residues. The CDR3: CASNQGRDQPQHF. The CDR3 DNA reads TGTGCCAGCAACCAAGGGCGAGATCAGCCCCAGCATTTT.

The chain carries TRBV6-5 and TRBJ1-5; D is perhaps TRBD1 (5 bases). Germline values: CDR1 MNHEY, CDR2 SVGAGI. Trimming cost V 4 bases and J 4 bases, with 14 bases left between them. The CDR3 sequence is 15 residues long. CDR3 bases: TGTGCCAGCAGTTCCGCGGGGCCACTTAATCAGCCCCAGCATTTT. It is translated as CASSSAGPLNQPQHF.

This clonotype was detected only a few times. The CDR3 region is CASSLGPGQQSYEQYF. CDR3 DNA: TGTGCCAGCAGCTTGGGGCCGGGACAGCAAAGCTACGAGCAGTACTTC. This chain links TRBV11-2 with TRBJ2-7, with 7 bases identical to TRBD1. This CDR3 has 16 amino acids. Trimming removed 3 bases from V and 3 bases from J; junction bases left unmatched: 11. CDR1 is SGHAT and CDR2 is FQNNGV in the germline V gene.

CDR3 residues: CSVPPPGNTEAFF. The CDR3 DNA follows: TGCAGCGTTCCTCCCCCCGGGAACACTGAAGCTTTCTTT. The chain carries TRBV29-1 and TRBJ1-1; D call uncertain. CDR1 is SQVTM and CDR2 is ANQGSEA in the germline V gene. V was shortened by 5 bases and J by 1 base, with 11 bases between the two germline ends. The CDR3 runs to 13 residues.